Described below is a single T cell receptor (beta chain) sequence and its context. Its antigen is unidentified. In germline, CDR1 is MNHNY, CDR2 SVGAGI (reference sequence). The CDR3 length is 12 residues. Deletions cut 5 bases from V and 8 bases from J, with 10 bases between. The data belong to a study of cytomegalovirus exposure and HLA in healthy donors. Overall study results and limits: HLA alleles were associated with 15,000 to 20,000 TCR beta sequences in a later analysis at 0.05 false discovery rate. The study designated around 150 TCR beta chains cytomegalovirus-associated.

Amplification used 60 Vbeta primers and 13 Jbeta primers. TCRdb's table, derived via immunoSEQ multiplex PCR, lists solely in-frame clones and lacks some. The data hold some 180,000 clones, with 87% observed a single time. The chain joins TRBV6-6 to TRBJ2-1, with D perhaps TRBD1 (6 bases). The sample consisted of PBMCs. The sequence was obtained from a boy between 2 and 10 years old in good health and CMV-seronegative. Here the CDR3 reads CASSLTGYEQFF. The CDR3 nucleotides read TGTGCCAGCAGTCTCACAGGGTATGAGCAGTTCTTC.